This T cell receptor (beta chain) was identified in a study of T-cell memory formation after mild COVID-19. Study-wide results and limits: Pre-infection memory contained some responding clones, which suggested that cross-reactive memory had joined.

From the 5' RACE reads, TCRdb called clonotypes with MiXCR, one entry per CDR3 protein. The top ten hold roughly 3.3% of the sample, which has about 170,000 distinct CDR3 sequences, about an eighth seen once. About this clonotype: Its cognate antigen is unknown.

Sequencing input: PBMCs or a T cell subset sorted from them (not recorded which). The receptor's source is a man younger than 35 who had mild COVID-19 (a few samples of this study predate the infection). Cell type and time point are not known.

The CDR3 bases are TGTGCCAGCAATGAGCTTGGGACCCAGTACTTC. It specifies CASNELGTQYF. The chain is built from TRBV6-5 and TRBJ2-5; D unresolved. Per the germline V gene, CDR1 is MNHEY and CDR2 is SVGAGI. This CDR3 has 11 amino acids. Between the trimmed V and J ends, which lost 7 bases and 7 bases, there was a span of 10 bases.